This T cell receptor (beta chain) originates from a study of tissue T cells after allogeneic stem cell transplantation. Study summary: Tissue samples with histologically apparent lymphocytes on H&E review were prioritized for sequencing.

Data came from immunoSEQ multiplex PCR; TCRdb stores just in-frame clones and leaves some out. Among about 9,800 clones listed, 50% to 75% were seen once. Germline V CDR1 and CDR2: SNHLY, FYNNEI. The CDR3 consists of 16 residues. V was clipped by 1 base and J by 6 bases, with 16 bases between them. General observations from the study: Anatomically similar tissues had similar TCR repertoires within each patient. Across patients, clones rarely overlapped, yet motif clusters were shared tissue-specifically.

Regarding this clone: Its antigen is as yet unknown.

The clonotype originates from a male donor aged 60 or over with lung cancer. Sequencing was performed on tissue from the stomach, taken at autopsy. The chain links TRBV2 to TRBJ1-5; D is undetermined. The CDR3 loop is CASSEEEAGTTQPQHF. The CDR3 DNA reads as TGTGCCAGCAGTGAAGAGGAGGCGGGCACAACTCAGCCCCAGCATTTT.